A single sample is the source of the 22 T cell receptor beta chains below, sequenced in a study of blood T cell repertoires in COVID-19. Profiled with immunoSEQ multiplex PCR; TCRdb holds only in-frame clones, not every one. The sample holds 100,000 to 120,000 clones; roughly 80% are singletons and the top ten take 15% to 20%. Material for sequencing was peripheral blood. Receptors originate from a woman aged 70-85 years with acute or convalescent COVID-19.

This clone was observed a handful of times. The J gene is TRBJ2-3, the V gene TRBV10-3, with 7 bases aligning to TRBD1. The V segment lost 7 bases and the J segment 0 bases; nucleotides outside the gene matches: 4. The CDR3 runs to 14 residues. Looked up from germline, CDR1 is ENHRY and CDR2 is SYGVKD. The CDR3 DNA reads as TGTGCCATCAAGGGGGCCTTTAGCACAGATACGCAGTATTTT. It specifies CAIKGAFSTDTQYF.

Of note for this clone: A read error may account for a junction end that differs from germline. The chain carries TRBV2 and TRBJ2-1; possible D gene TRBD1, 6 bases. There are 11 residues in the CDR3. CDR1 and CDR2 from the germline V gene are SNHLY and FYNNEI. The CDR3 protein is CASSDPGQGIF. CDR3 coding DNA: TGTGCCAGCAGTGATCCGGGCCAGGGGATCTTC.

This clone has only a few counts. The chain joins TRBV19 to TRBJ2-5, with 12 bases lining up with TRBD2. The V and J ends lost 5 bases and 5 bases, in that order; junction bases with no gene match: 6. The CDR3 runs 15 residues. Germline CDR1 reads LNHDA; CDR2 reads SQIVND (reference sequence). The CDR3, as DNA: TGTGCCAGTAGTGTCTCGACTAGCGGGGGCGAGACCCAGTACTTC. Its protein is CASSVSTSGGETQYF.

This sequence joins TRBV24-1 and TRBJ1-5; a possible D gene is TRBD1 (5 bases). Trimming left V 5 bases short and J 5 bases short, with 9 bases between. This CDR3 has 13 amino acids. Germline V gene data show CDR1 as KGHDR and CDR2 as SFDVKD. CDR3 sequence reads: CATSAGQHQPQHF. The DNA of the CDR3 is TGTGCCACCAGTGCCGGACAACATCAGCCCCAGCATTTT.

The chain is built from TRBV28 and TRBJ2-2; no reliable D call. Germline CDR1 is MDHEN and CDR2 is SYDVKM. The CDR3 has 14 amino acids. Trimming took 7 bases from V and 0 from J, leaving 9 bases between them. The DNA for the CDR3 is TGTGCCAGCATAGAATTCACGAACACCGGGGAGCTGTTTTTT. Its translation is CASIEFTNTGELFF. Full variable domain (rest looked up from reference TRBV28 and TRBJ2-2): DVKVTQSSRYLVKRTGEKVFLECVQDMDHENMFWYRQDPGLGLRLIYFSYDVKMKEKGDIPEGYSVSREKKERFSLILESASTNQTSMYLCASIEFTNTGELFFGEGSRLTVL.

This chain links TRBV18 with TRBJ1-2, with D perhaps TRBD1 (5 bases). The germline V and J ends were trimmed by 3 bases and 12 bases, with 14 bases remaining between them. Germline V lookup: CDR1 KGHSH, CDR2 LQKENI. This CDR3 region has 12 residues. The CDR3 coding sequence is TGTGCCAGCTCACCGCAACGGGGGGAAAACACCTTC. Amino acids: CASSPQRGENTF.

The V gene is TRBV6-2 or TRBV6-3, the J gene TRBJ1-2, with 12 bases fitting TRBD1. The CDR3 contains 15 residues. Unmatched junction bases numbered 7, after V lost 5 bases and J lost 6 bases. Germline CDR1 MNHEY, CDR2 SVGEGT. CDR3 nucleotide sequence: TGTGCCAGCAGTACCAGGGACAGGGGGCCTGATGGCTACACCTTC. Its protein is CASSTRDRGPDGYTF.

This chain connects TRBV12-3 or TRBV12-4 to TRBJ2-7; possible D gene TRBD1, 5 bases. The CDR3 has 12 residues. Trimming removed 4 bases at V and 3 bases at J, with 7 bases between. The CDR3 DNA follows: TGTGCCAGCAGTTGGGGCCACTACGAGCAGTACTTC. Its translation is CASSWGHYEQYF.

The genes are TRBV5-6 and TRBJ2-5, with 7 bases that match TRBD1. The CDR3 consists of 15 residues. Trimming took 4 bases from V and 5 from J; bases not matched to a gene: 11. The germline CDR1 and CDR2 sequences are SGHDT and YYEEEE. The CDR3 reads CASSPPTGYIETQYF. As DNA, the CDR3 is TGTGCCAGCAGCCCCCCGACAGGGTATATTGAGACCCAGTACTTC.

The chain combines TRBV7-2 with TRBJ1-3, with D unresolved. The CDR3 sequence is 15 residues long. CDR1 is SGHTA, CDR2 FQGNSA, per germline. V was cut by 2 bases and J by 2 bases, with 10 bases left in between. CDR3 DNA: TGTGCCAGCAGCTTAAGTCAACAGCCTGGAAACACCATATATTTT. This sequence encodes CASSLSQQPGNTIYF.

This clone was seen a single time. This chain links TRBV25-1 with TRBJ2-1; D is uncertain. Trimming removed 7 bases at V and 3 bases at J, with 4 bases between. The CDR3 contains 11 residues. Germline V gene data show CDR1 as MGHDK and CDR2 as SYGVNS. CDR3 in amino acids: CASNSYNEQFF. CDR3 bases: TGTGCCAGCAATAGCTACAATGAGCAGTTCTTC.

The rearrangement uses TRBV5-1 and TRBJ2-3; 7 bases are shared with TRBD1. With 3 bases clipped from V and 2 bases from J, the junction kept 12 bases outside the gene matches. The CDR3 length is 17 residues. Germline values: CDR1 SGHRS, CDR2 YFSETQ. The CDR3 region has the DNA TGCGCCAGCAGCTCCCCAAGACCCGGGACAGACACAGATACGCAGTATTTT. It yields the protein CASSSPRPGTDTDTQYF.

V is TRBV27 and J is TRBJ2-7; 8 nucleotides match TRBD2. The length of the CDR3 is 13 residues. CDR1 is MNHEY, CDR2 SMNVEV, per germline (reference sequence). With V trimmed by 5 bases and J by 2 bases, 2 bases remained unmatched. CDR3 amino acids: CASSPGGAYEQYF. CDR3 coding DNA: TGTGCCAGCAGTCCCGGGGGGGCCTACGAGCAGTACTTC.

The chain couples TRBV28 to TRBJ2-3, with D perhaps TRBD2 (6 bases). The CDR3 has 15 amino acids. Trimming took off 3 bases at V and 1 base at J, with 11 bases between the two ends. Germline-derived CDR1 and CDR2 are MDHEN and SYDVKM. CDR3 sequence (DNA): TGTGCCAGCAGTTTTCTATCGGGGGGCACAGATACGCAGTATTTT. Its translation: CASSFLSGGTDTQYF.

This chain's CDR3 is CASSPALRGLDEQYF. The CDR3 nucleotides are TGTGCCAGCAGCCCTGCCTTGCGGGGGTTGGACGAGCAGTACTTC. The chain couples TRBV5-4 to TRBJ2-7; TRBD2 matches 7 bases. Looked up from germline, CDR1 is SGHNT and CDR2 is YYREEE (reference sequence). The ends lost 4 bases at V and 5 bases at J; junction bases unmatched: 12. The CDR3 runs to 15 residues. Based on the CDR3 plus reference TRBV5-4 and TRBJ2-7, the full variable domain is ETGVTQSPTHLIKTRGQQVTLRCSSQSGHNTVSWYQQALGQGPQFIFQYYREEENGRGNFPPRFSGLQFPNYSSELNVNALELDDSALYLCASSPALRGLDEQYFGPGTRLTVT.

V is TRBV7-2 and J is TRBJ2-1, with D possibly being TRBD2 (6 bases). The ends were cut back, 4 bases at V and 10 bases at J, with 11 bases in the middle. The CDR3 covers 12 residues. CDR1 SGHTA and CDR2 FQGNSA come from the germline V gene. The DNA of the CDR3 is TGTGCCAGCAGCTACGGGACTGGGGAGCAGTTCTTC. The encoded protein is CASSYGTGEQFF.

The rearrangement joins TRBV19 to TRBJ1-1; D possibly corresponds to TRBD1 (6 bases). V lost 6 bases and J 4 bases, leaving 15 bases between the germline ends. The germline gives CDR1 LNHDA, CDR2 SQIVND (reference sequence). This CDR3 comprises 14 residues. The CDR3 spells CASSSSGVVTEAFF. In DNA, the CDR3 is TGTGCCAGTAGCTCCTCAGGGGTCGTCACTGAAGCTTTCTTT.

This chain links TRBV6-5 with TRBJ1-2; tentative D call: TRBD1 (5 bases). CDR1 and CDR2 (germline): MNHEY, SVGAGI. This CDR3 has 15 residues. V was cut by 6 bases and J by 4 bases, with 18 bases left in between. In DNA, the CDR3 is TGTGCCAGCAGGGACGGCGGCGGGGGGAGCTATGGCTACACCTTC. Amino acids: CASRDGGGGSYGYTF.

CDR3 amino acids: CASSEMPGLYYEQYF. The CDR3 nucleotides read TGTGCCAGCAGTGAGATGCCGGGACTATACTACGAGCAGTACTTC. The chain recombines TRBV6-1 with TRBJ2-7; 7 bases fit TRBD2. V shed 3 bases and J 3 bases; nucleotides not matched to a gene: 8. The CDR3 is made up of 15 amino acids. CDR1 and CDR2 from the germline V gene are MNHNS and SASEGT.

The rearrangement joins TRBV24-1 to TRBJ2-3; 7 bases match TRBD2. Germline CDR1 reads KGHDR; CDR2 reads SFDVKD. The CDR3 extends over 17 amino acids. Trimming removed 0 bases from V and 8 bases from J; junction bases left unmatched: 13. CDR3 coding DNA: TGTGCCACCAGTGATTTGCCCCAAGCGGGGAGGTTTGGTACGCAGTATTTT. Translating gives CATSDLPQAGRFGTQYF.

Here the CDR3 reads CASSLHPGPGLGHTDTQYF. The CDR3 DNA reads as TGCGCCAGCAGCTTACACCCCGGCCCGGGACTAGGGCACACAGATACGCAGTATTTT. The V gene is TRBV5-1, the J gene TRBJ2-3; 8 positions agree with TRBD2. Germline assignment: CDR1 SGHRS and CDR2 YFSETQ. This CDR3 region has 19 residues. The trim removed 2 bases at V and 2 bases at J, leaving 16 bases unmatched. Together with reference TRBV5-1 and TRBJ2-3, the CDR3 gives the full variable domain: KAGVTQTPRYLIKTRGQQVTLSCSPISGHRSVSWYQQTPGQGLQFLFEYFSETQRNKGNFPGRFSGRQFSNSRSEMNVSTLELGDSALYLCASSLHPGPGLGHTDTQYFGPGTRLTVL.

This sequence joins TRBV19 and TRBJ2-1, with TRBD2 identical over 8 bases. With V trimmed by 5 bases and J by 7 bases, 13 bases remained unmatched. The V gene's germline CDR1 is LNHDA and CDR2 SQIVND (reference sequence). This CDR3 has 16 residues. The CDR3 coding sequence is TGTGCCAGTAGTGTTGGGGCGGGGGGCCCATCGAATGAGCAGTTCTTC. This sequence encodes CASSVGAGGPSNEQFF.